The 9 T cell receptor beta chains given below trace back to one sample, sequenced in a study of cytotoxic CD8 clonotypes in ibrutinib-treated CLL (dated by TCRdb to 2020 to 2023). This specimen's time point label, per the study, means: 20 to 30 months on ibrutinib. Libraries were constructed by the immunoSEQ multiplex PCR assay. TCRdb carries this immuneACCESS record with in-frame sequences only. Its versions omit some clonotypes, under half of them owing to an unresolved V gene in the studies checked, with the rest unexplained. Present in this sample are 76,000 or so clones, around four fifths of which were seen just once. The top ten clonotypes cover more than 30% of the sample. The source was PBMCs, collected after 24 months of ibrutinib treatment. The source is a human donor with chronic lymphocytic leukemia.

In this sample, this clone turned up once. The chain joins TRBV20-1 to TRBJ2-3, with TRBD2 identical over 9 bases. Per germline, CDR1 DFQATT and CDR2 SNEGSKA (reference sequence). The length of the CDR3 is 10 residues. V trimming: 6 bases; J trimming: 14 bases; junction bases outside the gene matches: 6. The CDR3 reads CSAIAGVPYF. The CDR3 DNA sequence: TGCAGTGCGATAGCGGGAGTTCCGTATTTT.

The rearrangement links TRBV15 to TRBJ2-2; 8 bases map to TRBD2. The CDR3 length is 17 residues. The V and J ends lost 5 bases and 0 bases, in that order; junction bases with no gene match: 8. Germline CDR1 reads LNHNV; CDR2 reads YYDKDF (reference sequence). The chain's CDR3 is CATSPLPGRANTGELFF. Here the CDR3 DNA reads TGTGCCACCAGCCCCCTCCCCGGGAGGGCGAACACCGGGGAGCTGTTTTTT.

The genes are TRBV4-2 and TRBJ2-5, with TRBD2 identical over 13 bases. The trim removed 3 bases at V and 4 bases at J, leaving 8 bases unmatched. Germline V gene lookup returns CDR1 LGHNA and CDR2 YNFKEQ. CDR3 length: 17 residues. CDR3 in amino acids: CASSQRTSGSMGETQYF. DNA of the CDR3: TGTGCCAGCAGCCAGCGGACTAGCGGGAGTATGGGAGAGACCCAGTACTTC.

This clone has more than one count but fewer than ten. The rearrangement links TRBV13 to TRBJ2-2; D tentatively fits TRBD1 or TRBD2 (5 bases each). Germline V CDR1 and CDR2: PRHDT, FYEKMQ (reference sequence). V lost 3 bases to trimming and J lost 3 bases, with 11 bases between them. CDR3 length: 15 amino acids. The CDR3 is CASSFGAGDTGELFF. The CDR3 DNA reads TGTGCCAGCAGCTTTGGGGCCGGGGACACCGGGGAGCTGTTTTTT.

The rearrangement uses TRBV29-1 and TRBJ2-7, with D tentatively TRBD1 or TRBD2 (5 bases each). V shed 6 bases and J shed 1 base, with 7 bases lying between them. This CDR3 is built from 11 residues. Germline loops: CDR1 SQVTM, CDR2 ANQGSEA. The CDR3 here is CSVEGSYEQYF. DNA of the CDR3: TGCAGCGTCGAGGGGTCCTACGAGCAGTACTTC.

The genes are TRBV15 and TRBJ1-2; no definite D call. In germline, CDR1 is LNHNV, CDR2 YYDKDF (reference sequence). Trimming shortened V by 2 bases and J by 8 bases, and 9 bases separated the two germline ends. CDR3 length: 12 amino acids. CDR3 nucleotide sequence: TGTGCCACCAGCAGACCGGGAGGGGGCTACACCTTC. Translated, it gives CATSRPGGGYTF.

CDR3 residues: CASSLSRQGKGHEQFF. In DNA, the CDR3 is TGTGCCAGCAGCTTGAGTAGACAGGGGAAGGGTCATGAGCAGTTCTTC. V usage is TRBV5-4 and J usage is TRBJ2-1; 8 nucleotides line up with TRBD1. The V gene end was trimmed by 1 base and the J gene end by 8 bases; junction bases not matched to a gene: 11. Germline values: CDR1 SGHNT, CDR2 YYREEE (reference sequence). The CDR3 consists of 16 residues.

This clone was counted once. The chain combines TRBV27 with TRBJ2-1; a weak D match, TRBD2 (6 bases). The V end lost 3 bases, the J end lost 2 bases, and 17 bases lay between the germline ends. The CDR3 spans 17 residues. Looked up from germline, CDR1 is MNHEY and CDR2 is SMNVEV (reference sequence). DNA of the CDR3: TGTGCCAGCAGTTTCCTTCGGGGGAGGACTACCTACAATGAGCAGTTCTTC. Translating it yields CASSFLRGRTTYNEQFF.

The rearrangement uses TRBV4-1 and TRBJ2-1, with D perhaps TRBD2 (5 bases). Looked up from germline, CDR1 is MGHRA and CDR2 is YSYEKL. This CDR3 is 15 amino acids long. The V and J ends lost 4 bases and 10 bases respectively, with 20 bases between them. The CDR3 DNA is TGCGCCAGCAGCCCCCAAGAAGGCGGACTTGGCGAGCAGTTCTTC. It codes for CASSPQEGGLGEQFF.